Listed below are T cell receptor beta chains from one sample, sequenced in a study of blood T cell repertoires in COVID-19. Sequencing used immunoSEQ multiplex PCR; TCRdb keeps in-frame clones, though not all of them. The profile shows 350,000 to 450,000 clones, 75% to 90% of them singletons. Sequenced sample: peripheral blood. These receptor sequences come from a woman aged 60-75 years with COVID-19, enrolled during active disease. The CDR3 runs from the conserved cysteine through the conserved F or W.

J gene | V gene | CDR3 protein
TRBJ2-1 | TRBV4-1 | CASSHAGAYNEQFF
TRBJ2-5 | TRBV19 | CASSIDSRETQYF
TRBJ2-7 | TRBV6-1 | CASSEFGGAKYYEQYF
TRBJ1-2 | TRBV10-3 | CAISGRQEENYGYTF
TRBJ1-1 | TRBV10-3 | CAISETGQDRVNTEAFF
TRBJ2-3 | TRBV6-2/TRBV6-3 | CASSYSGGQGSSTDTQYF
TRBJ1-1 | TRBV5-4 | CASSPLTGAITEAFF
TRBJ1-2 | TRBV30 | CAWESYGYTF
TRBJ1-4 | TRBV30 | CAWSQGVFEKLFF
TRBJ2-1 | TRBV5-5 | CASSPPGSSYNEQFF
TRBJ2-1 | TRBV4-3 | CASSQVVAGGLVSYNEQFF
TRBJ2-7 | TRBV21-1 | CATTRISTYEQYF
TRBJ2-7 | TRBV29-1 | CSVGSGASMNEQYF
TRBJ2-5 | TRBV7-7 | CASSPPAGGPETQYF
TRBJ1-3 | TRBV7-9 | CASGREEGNTIYF
TRBJ1-2 | TRBV18 | CASSPLGGAEGYTF